Listed here are 14 T cell receptor beta chains from one sample, sequenced in a study of T cells expressing NK-cell markers. TCRdb reprocessed the 5' RACE reads, keeping one entry per CDR3 protein, no DNA. The sample has 500,000 to 700,000 distinct CDR3 sequences. Sequenced sample: blood T cells: a sorted CD56 or NKG2C T cell subset, CD4+ or CD8+ T cells, or bulk PBMC T cells (not recorded which). All receptors derive from a man aged 18 to 30 in good health.

The chain couples TRBV12-3 or TRBV12-4 to TRBJ2-1. CDR3 length: 12 amino acids. CDR3 amino acids: CASSPIPREQFF.

The V call is TRBV12-3 or TRBV12-4, the J call TRBJ2-5; TCRdb reports TRBD2, a call that lacks DNA to check it against. The CDR3 loop spans 17 amino acids. CDR3 amino acids: CASSWGGTSGSQETQYF.

CDR3 in amino acids: CASSSDRALGETQYF. This chain joins TRBV7-8 and TRBJ2-5; the D call from TCRdb, TRBD1, cannot be confirmed without DNA. Germline loops: CDR1 SGHVS, CDR2 FQNEAQ. The CDR3 spans 15 residues.

The chain employs TRBV6-2 or TRBV6-3 and TRBJ2-7; there is no DNA to check the TCRdb D call of TRBD2. In germline, CDR1 is MNHEY, CDR2 SVGEGT. The CDR3 covers 11 residues. CDR3 loop: CASRTSGEQYF.

The rearrangement joins TRBV14 to TRBJ2-5; the TRBD2 assignment by TCRdb is unverifiable without DNA. The CDR3 runs to 15 residues. Per the germline V gene, CDR1 is SGHDN and CDR2 is FVKESK. CDR3 sequence: CASSQGSGLGETQYF. Full variable domain (remainder filled in from reference TRBV14 and TRBJ2-5): EAGVTQFPSHSVIEKGQTVTLRCDPISGHDNLYWYRRVMGKEIKFLLHFVKESKQDESGMPNNRFLAERTGGTYSTLKVQPAELEDSGVYFCASSQGSGLGETQYFGPGTRLLVL.

The genes are TRBV5-5 and TRBJ1-1. The CDR3 is 13 amino acids. CDR1 is SGHKS and CDR2 is YYEKEE in the germline V gene (reference sequence). CDR3 amino acids: CASTPGLTAEAFF.

This chain uses TRBV7-3 with TRBJ2-1; TCRdb selects TRBD2, and the lack of DNA leaves this call unchecked. The germline V gene encodes CDR1 SGHTA and CDR2 FQGTGA. This CDR3 contains 16 residues. CDR3 amino acids: CASSGHGLAHYNEQFF. Using reference TRBV7-3 and TRBJ2-1 for the parts outside the CDR3, the full variable domain is GAGVSQTPSNKVTEKGKYVELRCDPISGHTALYWYRQSLGQGPEFLIYFQGTGAADDSGLPNDRFFAVRPEGSVSTLKIQRTERGDSAVYLCASSGHGLAHYNEQFFGPGTRLTVL.

The chain recombines TRBV27 with TRBJ1-5; lacking DNA, the TRBD1 call made by TCRdb goes unchecked. This CDR3 region has 16 residues. Germline CDR1 and CDR2: MNHEY and SMNVEV (reference sequence). CDR3 sequence reads: CASSLYPGYSNQPQHF.

This sequence joins TRBV6-5 and TRBJ2-5; TCRdb selects TRBD2, and the lack of DNA leaves this call unchecked. This CDR3 spans 14 amino acids. CDR1 and CDR2 from the germline V gene are MNHEY and SVGAGI. The CDR3 sequence is CASSYSEGSETQYF.

V gene TRBV24-1 combines with J gene TRBJ2-1; TCRdb outputs TRBD2, but without DNA this stays unchecked. The CDR3 contains 16 residues. Germline CDR1 is KGHDR and CDR2 is SFDVKD. The chain's CDR3 is CATSDPTSGTNNEQFF.

The chain joins TRBV6-1 to TRBJ1-3. Germline V CDR1 and CDR2: MNHNS, SASEGT. The CDR3 has 17 residues. The CDR3 loop is CASSERRPSDSGNTIYF.

The chain employs TRBV4-3 and TRBJ2-1; the TCRdb call, TRBD2, lacks DNA for checking. Germline V gene sequence: CDR1 LGHNA, CDR2 YSLEER. There are 15 residues in the CDR3. The CDR3 here is CASSRYGGNYNEQFF.

The chain has TRBV28 and TRBJ2-1; no DNA is available, so the TRBD1 call from TCRdb remains unchecked. Germline assignment: CDR1 MDHEN and CDR2 SYDVKM. CDR3 length equals 15 residues. CDR3 sequence: CASSLLGQGNNEQFF.

The rearrangement joins TRBV27 to TRBJ2-7; TCRdb's D gene call, TRBD1, goes unchecked for lack of DNA. The CDR3 totals 14 residues. Germline CDR1 is MNHEY and CDR2 is SMNVEV (reference sequence). CDR3 loop: CASRTTVKNYEQYF.